This note documents a single TCR beta chain sequence. Antigen specificity is unknown. This sample was taken from a study of cytomegalovirus exposure and HLA in healthy donors. V was pared by 4 bases and J by 3 bases, with 5 bases of the junction left unmatched. Germline loops: CDR1 LNHDA, CDR2 SQIVND (reference sequence). CDR3 length equals 14 residues. Amplification used 60 Vbeta primers and 13 Jbeta primers. Profiled with immunoSEQ multiplex PCR; TCRdb holds only in-frame clones, not every one. The sample has 80,000 to 95,000 clones, roughly four fifths seen once. Broader study findings: Among TCR sequences, most were rare, though some public TCRs appeared in many donors. Cytomegalovirus association was listed for 164 TCR beta chains. Segments of the TCR beta V type were, in most cases, productive about 90% or about 30% of the time in an earlier analysis. Specificity for CMV antigens was confirmed in vitro for a few of the CMV-associated chains.

The chain has TRBV19 and TRBJ2-7, with 8 bases that match TRBD1. Material: PBMCs. This TCR derives from a woman younger than 45 in good health and CMV-seronegative. The CDR3 bases are TGTGCCAGTAGTACCCGGACAGGGTACTACGAGCAGTACTTC. Translation: CASSTRTGYYEQYF.